Sequencing of this T cell receptor beta chain was carried out in a study of T cell responses to AZD1222 COVID-19 vaccine. The CDR3 contains 14 residues. Germline CDR1 is LGHNT and CDR2 is FRNRAP. Trimming removed 3 bases at V and 0 bases at J, with 8 bases between. TCRdb's copy holds only in-frame clones and misses some; the assay was immunoSEQ multiplex PCR. The table lists about 160,000 clones, 92% of them singletons. The source of this sequence is an adult in good health. The V and J genes are TRBV12-5 and TRBJ1-1; D gene unclear. The sequencing here drew on peripheral blood, taken on day 0 of MenACWY control vaccination. The CDR3 DNA reads as TGTGCTAGTGGTTTAGGCGGGATGAACACTGAAGCTTTCTTT. Translated: CASGLGGMNTEAFF.